These T cell receptor beta chains were read from a single sample in a study of cytomegalovirus exposure and HLA in healthy donors. Only in-frame clones appear in the TCRdb table, and some are missing; sequencing was by immunoSEQ multiplex PCR. The data contain tens of thousands of clones, just under 75% of them singletons. Sequenced: PBMCs. Receptors originate from a woman aged 30 to 39 in good health and CMV-seronegative. Both conserved end residues are part of each CDR3. A D gene is named only where the DNA matches it firmly. For some rows the clone size is stated as once, few or many, or as a class when expanded; others skip it.

v_call	clone_size	j_call	d_call	cdr3_nt	cdr3_aa
TRBV18	NA	TRBJ1-1	NA	TGTGCCAGCTCACCACAAGTGTGGGGGCAGAGCACTGAAGCTTTCTTT	CASSPQVWGQSTEAFF
TRBV10-3	NA	TRBJ1-2	TRBD1	TGTGCCAGCAGTTGGGACAGGGGGCAAGCTAACTATGGCTACACCTTC	CASSWDRGQANYGYTF
TRBV29-1	NA	TRBJ1-5	NA	TGCAGCGTTGCCAGGGCGAGCAATCAGCCCCAGCATTTT	CSVARASNQPQHF
TRBV5-8	NA	TRBJ2-3	TRBD2	TGTGCCAGCACCAGCGGGACCGGAGATACGCAGTATTTT	CASTSGTGDTQYF
TRBV6-1	NA	TRBJ1-1	TRBD1	TGTGCCAGCCCCCTAGACAGGGACACTGAAGCTTTCTTT	CASPLDRDTEAFF
TRBV28	NA	TRBJ1-1	TRBD1	TGTGCCAGCAGTTTACGTGGGACAGGAGTCACTGAAGCTTTCTTT	CASSLRGTGVTEAFF
TRBV5-4	NA	TRBJ2-7	NA	TGTGCCAGCAGCACGAGTGGGAGCTCCTACGAGCAGTACTTC	CASSTSGSSYEQYF
TRBV30	NA	TRBJ1-3	NA	TGTGCCTGGAGTGTGTTGAGGGACAACTCTGGAAACACCATATATTTT	CAWSVLRDNSGNTIYF
TRBV11-2	NA	TRBJ2-3	NA	TGTGCCAGCAGCTTAGTACCGGGAAACACAGATACGCAGTATTTT	CASSLVPGNTDTQYF
TRBV5-6	NA	TRBJ2-2	NA	TGTGCCAGCAGCCCAAAGGCAGGGGTCAACACCGGGGAGCTGTTTTTT	CASSPKAGVNTGELFF
TRBV4-3	NA	TRBJ2-2	TRBD1	TGCGCCAGCAGCCCGGACAGGGCCGGGGAGCTGTTTTTT	CASSPDRAGELFF
TRBV18	NA	TRBJ1-1	NA	TGTGCCAGCTCACCGCTACAGGGCACGAACACTGAAGCTTTCTTT	CASSPLQGTNTEAFF
TRBV29-1	NA	TRBJ2-1	NA	TGCAGCGTTGCCCCAGGGGGGTACAATGAGCAGTTCTTC	CSVAPGGYNEQFF
TRBV14	few	TRBJ1-2	NA	TGTGCCAGCAGCCCATTCCTCAGGGGAGGCTACACCTTC	CASSPFLRGGYTF
TRBV5-1	few	TRBJ2-2	TRBD2	TGCGCCAGCAGCCCTGGACTAGCGGGAACCGGGGAGCTGTTTTTT	CASSPGLAGTGELFF
TRBV11-2	few	TRBJ1-3	NA	TGTGCCAGCAGCTTGGGGGCTGTGGAACGGACCATATATTTT	CASSLGAVERTIYF
TRBV7-9	NA	TRBJ2-5	NA	TGTTCCAGCAGCTTATCCTGGGCTAGCGTCTACTTC	CSSSLSWASVYF
TRBV14	NA	TRBJ2-1	NA	TGTGCCAGCAGCCCCCGACTACTTCAGCTGTTCTTC	CASSPRLLQLFF
TRBV19	once	TRBJ1-4	NA	TGTGCCAGTAGTATAGATCATAGGGGTTACACGACAACTAATGAAAAACTGTTTTTT	CASSIDHRGYTTTNEKLFF
TRBV6-1	NA	TRBJ2-7	TRBD1	TGTGCCAGCAACAAAGGACAGGGCTCCTACGAGCAGTACTTC	CASNKGQGSYEQYF
TRBV28	NA	TRBJ1-1	NA	TGTGCCAGCACCACATGGGGGGGGCTGTACACTGAAGCTTTCTTT	CASTTWGGLYTEAFF
TRBV19	once	TRBJ2-1	TRBD2	TGTGCCAGTGACTTAGGACTAGCGGGAGGGTACAATGAGCAGTTCTTC	CASDLGLAGGYNEQFF
TRBV19	NA	TRBJ1-2	TRBD1	TGTGCCACTAGGACAGGGACTAACTATGGCTACACCTTC	CATRTGTNYGYTF
TRBV7-9	NA	TRBJ2-1	TRBD2	TGTGCCAGCAGCGTCGTGACTAGCGGGGTCTACAATGAGCAGTTCTTC	CASSVVTSGVYNEQFF
TRBV28	NA	TRBJ2-1	TRBD2	TGTGCCAGCAATCGGGGGGTCCGGGACAATGAGCAGTTCTTC	CASNRGVRDNEQFF
TRBV13	NA	TRBJ2-1	TRBD1	TGTGCCAGCAGCAGAGGGACAGAAGAGCAGTTCTTC	CASSRGTEEQFF
TRBV7-8	few	TRBJ2-5	NA	TGTGCCAGCAGCCGGTCAAATGTGGAAGAGACCCAGTACTTC	CASSRSNVEETQYF
TRBV29-1	NA	TRBJ1-6	NA	TGCAGCTTTACTGAGGGGGGGGACTCACCCCTCCACTTT	CSFTEGGDSPLHF
TRBV5-5	NA	TRBJ2-3	TRBD1	TGTGCCAGCAGCTACACGACAGGGTCATTCACAGATACGCAGTATTTT	CASSYTTGSFTDTQYF
TRBV6-1	few	TRBJ2-2	NA	TGTGCCAGCAGTGATTGGTACAGGATCACCGGGGAGCTGTTTTTT	CASSDWYRITGELFF
TRBV7-6	few	TRBJ1-1	TRBD1	TGTGCCAGCAGCTGGGGACAGGGGATGAACACTGAAGCTTTCTTT	CASSWGQGMNTEAFF
TRBV6-1	NA	TRBJ1-5	TRBD1	TGTGCCAGCAGCGTCGTCACAGGGGATTATCAGCCCCAGCATTTT	CASSVVTGDYQPQHF
TRBV29-1	once	TRBJ1-2	TRBD1	TGCAGCGTTGGAGGACAGGGTGGCTATGGCTACACCTTC	CSVGGQGGYGYTF
TRBV7-8	NA	TRBJ2-2	NA	TGTGCCAGCAGTAAACATCAGGGGAACACCGGGGAGCTGTTTTTT	CASSKHQGNTGELFF
TRBV9	NA	TRBJ2-2	TRBD2	TGTGCCAGCAGCGCGAGCGGGAGGGCCCAGTCCGGGGAGCTGTTTTTT	CASSASGRAQSGELFF
TRBV4-3	NA	TRBJ2-2	TRBD2	TGCGCCAGCAGCCAAAGTCCGGGACTAGTGATGTGGGGGACCGGGGAGCTGTTTTTT	CASSQSPGLVMWGTGELFF
TRBV4-1	NA	TRBJ1-2	TRBD1	TGCGCCAGCAGCCAACCGACAGGGAGCTATGGCTACACCTTC	CASSQPTGSYGYTF
TRBV29-1	NA	TRBJ1-2	TRBD1	TGCAGCGTTGAACCGGATGACAGGGTGAGCTATGGCTACACCTTC	CSVEPDDRVSYGYTF